This entry lists 5 T cell receptor beta chains sequenced from one sample in a study of blood T cell repertoires in COVID-19. This table comes from immunoSEQ multiplex PCR, and its TCRdb copy is limited to in-frame clones, with some not included. The sample holds fewer than 300,000 clones; over 75% are singletons and the top ten take 0.95% to 1.3%. Sequencing input: PBMCs or T cells enriched from blood (not recorded which). Receptors originate from a woman in her 30s who had recovered from COVID-19.

The gene calls are TRBV9 and TRBJ2-1; maybe TRBD1 (5 bases). The CDR3 spans 17 residues. Trimming took off 0 bases at V and 5 bases at J, with 18 bases between the two ends. Germline V gene sequence: CDR1 SGDLS, CDR2 YYNGEE. The CDR3 region has the DNA TGTGCCAGCAGCGTAGCTACTATAGGGGCAGGCAACAATGAGCAGTTCTTC. Translation: CASSVATIGAGNNEQFF.

This chain connects TRBV28 to TRBJ2-7, with TRBD1 matching over 10 bases. The V gene's germline CDR1 is MDHEN and CDR2 SYDVKM. This CDR3 is built from 14 residues. V was clipped by 4 bases and J by 6 bases; unmatched bases: 6. The CDR3 coding sequence is TGTGCCAGCAGTTACGGACAGGGGGAGGGCGAGCAGTACTTC. It yields the protein CASSYGQGEGEQYF.

The V call is TRBV12-3 or TRBV12-4, the J call TRBJ2-7; 9 bases are a match to TRBD1. This CDR3 region has 13 residues. Trimming removed 7 bases from V and 3 bases from J; junction bases left unmatched: 4. The CDR3 DNA sequence: TGTGCCAGCACCCCGGGACAGGGCTACGAGCAGTACTTC. Amino acid sequence: CASTPGQGYEQYF.

This clone was recorded only once. The CDR3 DNA reads as TGTGCCAGTAGCCGGGCGGAGGGCTCGAATGAGCAGTTCTTC. Protein sequence: CASSRAEGSNEQFF. This chain uses TRBV19 with TRBJ2-1, with D possibly being TRBD2 (6 bases). The CDR3 length is 14 residues. V shed 6 bases and J shed 7 bases, with 16 bases lying between them. Germline V gives CDR1 LNHDA, CDR2 SQIVND (reference sequence).

This rearrangement joins TRBV27 to TRBJ1-6, with D possibly TRBD1 on 5 matching bases. CDR1 and CDR2 (germline): MNHEY, SMNVEV (reference sequence). There are 15 residues in the CDR3. V shed 8 bases and J shed 0 bases, with 11 bases lying between them. Written as DNA, the CDR3 is TGTGCCAGCGGACGACAGAGCTCCTATAATTCACCCCTCCACTTT. Translating gives CASGRQSSYNSPLHF.